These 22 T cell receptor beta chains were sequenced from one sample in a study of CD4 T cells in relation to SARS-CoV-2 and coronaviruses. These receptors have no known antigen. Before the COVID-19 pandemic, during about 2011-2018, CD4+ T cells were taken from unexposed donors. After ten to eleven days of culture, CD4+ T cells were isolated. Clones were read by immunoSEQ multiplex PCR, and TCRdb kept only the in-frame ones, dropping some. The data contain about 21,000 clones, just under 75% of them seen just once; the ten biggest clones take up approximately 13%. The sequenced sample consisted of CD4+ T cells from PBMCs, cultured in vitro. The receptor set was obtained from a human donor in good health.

DNA of the CDR3: TGTGCCTGGACAGGTTTGAACACTGAAGCTTTCTTT. This gives the protein CAWTGLNTEAFF. The rearrangement links TRBV30 to TRBJ1-1, with D uncertain. Between the trimmed V and J ends, which lost 4 bases and 0 bases, there was a span of 6 bases. The CDR3 is 12 amino acids. CDR1 and CDR2 (germline): GTSNPN, SVGIG (reference sequence).

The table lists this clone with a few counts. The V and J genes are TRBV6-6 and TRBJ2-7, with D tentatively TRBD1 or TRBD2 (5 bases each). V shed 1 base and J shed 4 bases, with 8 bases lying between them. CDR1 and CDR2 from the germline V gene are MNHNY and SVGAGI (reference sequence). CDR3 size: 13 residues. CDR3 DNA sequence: TGTGCCAGCAGTTACTTGGGGGATTACGAGCAGTACTTC. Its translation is CASSYLGDYEQYF.

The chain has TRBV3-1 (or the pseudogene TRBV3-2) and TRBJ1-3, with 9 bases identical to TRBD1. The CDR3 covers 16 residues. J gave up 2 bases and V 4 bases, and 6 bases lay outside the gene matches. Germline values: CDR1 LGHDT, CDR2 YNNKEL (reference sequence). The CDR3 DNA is TGTGCCAGCAGCCGCTGGGACAGGGTCGCTGGAAACACCATATATTTT. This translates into CASSRWDRVAGNTIYF.

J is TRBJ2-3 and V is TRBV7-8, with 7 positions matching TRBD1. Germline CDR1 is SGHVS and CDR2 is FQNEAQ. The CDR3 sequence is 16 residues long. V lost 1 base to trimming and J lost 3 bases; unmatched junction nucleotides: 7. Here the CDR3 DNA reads TGTGCCAGCAGCTTAGGAGTCGACAGGGTGACAGATACGCAGTATTTT. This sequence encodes CASSLGVDRVTDTQYF.

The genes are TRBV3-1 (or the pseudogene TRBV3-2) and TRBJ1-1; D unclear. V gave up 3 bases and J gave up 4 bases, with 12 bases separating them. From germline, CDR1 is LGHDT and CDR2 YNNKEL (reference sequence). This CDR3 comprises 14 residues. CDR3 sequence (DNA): TGTGCCAGCAGCCAGGACGGACGTCTCACTGAAGCTTTCTTT. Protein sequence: CASSQDGRLTEAFF.

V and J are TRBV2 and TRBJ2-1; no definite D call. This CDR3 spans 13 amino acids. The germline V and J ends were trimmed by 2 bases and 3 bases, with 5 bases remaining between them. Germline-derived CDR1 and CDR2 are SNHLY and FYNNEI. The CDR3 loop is CASSENFYNEQFF. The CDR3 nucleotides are TGTGCCAGCAGTGAAAATTTCTACAATGAGCAGTTCTTC.

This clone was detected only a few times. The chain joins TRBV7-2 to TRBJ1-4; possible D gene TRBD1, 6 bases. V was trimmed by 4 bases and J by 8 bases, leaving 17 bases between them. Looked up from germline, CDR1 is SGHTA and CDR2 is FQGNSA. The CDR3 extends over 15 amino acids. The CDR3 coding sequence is TGTGCCAGCAGCTCAACAGGGTTAGGTTACGAAAAACTGTTTTTT. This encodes CASSSTGLGYEKLFF.

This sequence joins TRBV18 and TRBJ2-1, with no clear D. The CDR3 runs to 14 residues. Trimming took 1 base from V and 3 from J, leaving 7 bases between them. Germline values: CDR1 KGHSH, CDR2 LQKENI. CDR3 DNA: TGTGCCAGCTCACCACGGTTTGACTACAATGAGCAGTTCTTC. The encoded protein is CASSPRFDYNEQFF.

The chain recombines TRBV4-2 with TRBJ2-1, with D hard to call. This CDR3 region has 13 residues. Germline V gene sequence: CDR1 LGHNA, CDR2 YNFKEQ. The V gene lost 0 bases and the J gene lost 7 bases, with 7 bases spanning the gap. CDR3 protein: CASSQDFPNEQFF. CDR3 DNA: TGTGCCAGCAGCCAAGATTTCCCGAATGAGCAGTTCTTC.

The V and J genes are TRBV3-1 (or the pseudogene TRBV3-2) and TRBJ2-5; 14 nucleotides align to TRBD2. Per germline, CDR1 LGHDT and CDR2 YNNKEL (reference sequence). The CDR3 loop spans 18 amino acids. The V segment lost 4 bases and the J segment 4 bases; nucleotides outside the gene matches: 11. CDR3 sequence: CASSPRTSGRPGGETQYF. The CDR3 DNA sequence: TGTGCCAGCAGCCCCCGGACTAGCGGGAGGCCCGGGGGAGAGACCCAGTACTTC.

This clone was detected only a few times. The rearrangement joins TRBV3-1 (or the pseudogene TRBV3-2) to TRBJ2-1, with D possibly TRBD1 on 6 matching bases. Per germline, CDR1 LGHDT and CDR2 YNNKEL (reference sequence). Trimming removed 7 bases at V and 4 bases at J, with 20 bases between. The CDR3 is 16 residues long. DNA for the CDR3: TGTGCCAGCACTGCGATAGGGGGAGTAGCGTACAATGAGCAGTTCTTC. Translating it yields CASTAIGGVAYNEQFF.

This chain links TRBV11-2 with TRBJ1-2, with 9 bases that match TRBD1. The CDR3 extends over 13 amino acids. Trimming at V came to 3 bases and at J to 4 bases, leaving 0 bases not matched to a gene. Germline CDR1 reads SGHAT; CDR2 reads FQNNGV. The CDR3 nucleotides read TGTGCCAGCAGCTTGGGACAGGGCTATGGCTACACCTTC. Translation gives CASSLGQGYGYTF.

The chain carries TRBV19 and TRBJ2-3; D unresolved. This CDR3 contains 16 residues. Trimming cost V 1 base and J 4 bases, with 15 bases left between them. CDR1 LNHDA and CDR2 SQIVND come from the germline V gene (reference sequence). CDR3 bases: TGTGCCAGTAGTATAGGGACCCCCCGGATGGCAGATACGCAGTATTTT. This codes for CASSIGTPRMADTQYF.

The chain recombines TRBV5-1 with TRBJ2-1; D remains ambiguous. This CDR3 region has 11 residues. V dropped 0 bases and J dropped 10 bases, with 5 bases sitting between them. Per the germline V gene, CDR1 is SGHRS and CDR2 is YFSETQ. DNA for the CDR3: TGCGCCAGCAGCTTGGCTGACGAGCAGTTCTTC. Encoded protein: CASSLADEQFF.

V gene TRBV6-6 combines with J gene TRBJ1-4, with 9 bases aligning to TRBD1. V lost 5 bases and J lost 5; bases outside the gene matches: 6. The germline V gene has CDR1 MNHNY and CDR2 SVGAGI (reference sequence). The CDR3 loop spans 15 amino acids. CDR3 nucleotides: TGTGCCAGCAGTACCGCCGGGACAGGGAATGAAAAACTGTTTTTT. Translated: CASSTAGTGNEKLFF.

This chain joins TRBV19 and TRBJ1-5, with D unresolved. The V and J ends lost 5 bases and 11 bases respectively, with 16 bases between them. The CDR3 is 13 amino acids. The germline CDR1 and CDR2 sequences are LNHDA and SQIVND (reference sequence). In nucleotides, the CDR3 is TGTGCCAGTAGTCCGTTGATCCCTGGGGCCCAGCATTTT. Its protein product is CASSPLIPGAQHF.

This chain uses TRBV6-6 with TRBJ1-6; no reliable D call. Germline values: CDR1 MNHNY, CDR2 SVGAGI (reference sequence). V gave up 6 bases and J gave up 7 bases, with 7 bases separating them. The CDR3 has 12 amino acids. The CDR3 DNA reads TGTGCCAGCAGGAGACCGAATTCACCCCTCCACTTT. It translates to CASRRPNSPLHF.

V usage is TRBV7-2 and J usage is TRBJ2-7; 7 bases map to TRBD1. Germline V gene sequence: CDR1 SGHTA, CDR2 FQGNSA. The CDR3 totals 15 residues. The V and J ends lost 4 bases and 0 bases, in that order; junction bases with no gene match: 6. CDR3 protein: CASSSSTGVSYEQYF. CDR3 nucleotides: TGTGCCAGCAGCTCCTCCACAGGGGTCTCCTACGAGCAGTACTTC.

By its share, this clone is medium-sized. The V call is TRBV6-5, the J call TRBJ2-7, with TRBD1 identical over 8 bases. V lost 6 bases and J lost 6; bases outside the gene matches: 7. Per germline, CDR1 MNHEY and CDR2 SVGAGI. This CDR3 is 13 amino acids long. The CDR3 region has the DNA TGTGCCAGCAGCGGACAGGGTGCGACCGAGCAGTACTTC. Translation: CASSGQGATEQYF.

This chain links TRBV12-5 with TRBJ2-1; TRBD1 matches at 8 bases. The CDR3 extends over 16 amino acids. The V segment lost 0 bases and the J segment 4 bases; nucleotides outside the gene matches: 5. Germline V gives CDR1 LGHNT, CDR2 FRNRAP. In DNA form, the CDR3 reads TGTGCTAGTGGTTTGGTACTCGGACAGGGTTACAATGAGCAGTTCTTC. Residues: CASGLVLGQGYNEQFF.

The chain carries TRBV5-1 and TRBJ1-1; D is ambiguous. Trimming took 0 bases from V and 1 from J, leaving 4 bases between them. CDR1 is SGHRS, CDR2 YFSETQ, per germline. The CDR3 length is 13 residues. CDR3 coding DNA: TGCGCCAGCAGCTTGGATACGAACACTGAAGCTTTCTTT. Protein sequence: CASSLDTNTEAFF.

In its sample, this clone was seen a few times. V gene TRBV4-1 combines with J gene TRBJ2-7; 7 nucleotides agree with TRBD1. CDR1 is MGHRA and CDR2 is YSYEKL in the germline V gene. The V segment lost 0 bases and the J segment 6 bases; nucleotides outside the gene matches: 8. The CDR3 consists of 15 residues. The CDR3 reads CASSQEVTGDSEQYF. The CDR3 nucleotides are TGCGCCAGCAGCCAAGAAGTTACAGGGGACAGCGAGCAGTACTTC.